The 5 T cell receptor beta chains below all came from one sample that was sequenced in a study of T cell clonality in common variable immunodeficiency. The table came from immunoSEQ multiplex PCR; TCRdb's copy has only in-frame clones and leaves some out. The sample holds roughly 55,000 clones, and no clone turns up only once. Sequenced: peripheral blood mononuclear cells. These TCRs come from a person aged 18 to 69 in good health.

This clone has at least ten counts. Sequencing ends 3 residues short of the CDR3 end; the germline J gene provides the rest. This rearrangement joins TRBV20-1 to TRBJ1-1, with 7 positions matching TRBD1. This CDR3 is built from 12 residues. CDR1 is DFQATT, CDR2 SNEGSKA, per germline (reference sequence). The V and J ends lost 4 bases and 5 bases, in that order; junction bases with no gene match: 4. The CDR3 loop reads CSANRGRTEAFF. The part of the CDR3 DNA that was read is TGCAGTGCTAACAGGGGCCGGACTGAA.

Ten or more counts support this clone. The read terminates 3 residues before the CDR3 end, so the remaining end is supplied by the germline J gene. The V gene is TRBV4-1, the J gene TRBJ1-6; 7 bases are shared with TRBD1. The CDR3 is 17 residues long. Trimming cost V 2 bases and J 0 bases; bases outside gene matches: 4. The germline CDR1 and CDR2 sequences are MGHRA and YSYEKL. The CDR3 sequence: CASSQTTGSSYNSPLHF. The CDR3 DNA, read in part, is TGCGCCAGCAGCCAAACGACAGGGAGCTCCTATAATTCACCC.

The sample holds many counts of this clone. The CDR3 is cut off 3 residues early in the read; its end comes from the germline J gene. V usage is TRBV5-5 and J usage is TRBJ2-2; 7 bases fit TRBD1. Per germline, CDR1 SGHKS and CDR2 YYEKEE (reference sequence). This CDR3 comprises 15 residues. This chain's CDR3 is CASSPLGTVNEKLFF. The sequenced CDR3 bases are TGTGCCAGCAGCCCGTTGGGGACAGTTAATGAAAAG.

In this sample, this clone turned up many times. Read data end 3 residues before the CDR3 end; the end is taken from the germline J gene. This chain joins TRBV6-2 or TRBV6-3 and TRBJ2-7, with 9 bases that match TRBD2. CDR3 length: 14 amino acids. The ends lost 6 bases at V and 1 base at J; junction bases unmatched: 4. The germline CDR1 and CDR2 sequences are MNHEY and SVGEGT. The sequenced part of the CDR3 DNA is TGTGCCAGCAGGATAGCGGGAGTATCCTACGAG. Its protein product is CASRIAGVSYE. The CDR3 as a whole reads CASRIAGVSYEQYF.

This clone was recorded many times. Sequencing ends 3 residues short of the CDR3 end; the germline J gene provides the rest. This chain joins TRBV5-4 and TRBJ2-1; 12 bases are shared with TRBD2. This CDR3 comprises 15 residues. CDR1 and CDR2 (germline): SGHNT, YYREEE (reference sequence). Trimming removed 1 base from V and 8 bases from J; junction bases left unmatched: 4. CDR3 in amino acids: CASSLRLAGDDEQFF. CDR3 DNA, as far as it was read: TGTGCCAGCAGCTTGCGACTAGCGGGAGATGATGAG.